This is a list of T cell receptor beta chains from one sample in a study of T cell responses to AZD1222 COVID-19 vaccine. The table came from immunoSEQ multiplex PCR; TCRdb's copy has only in-frame clones and leaves some out. The data contain about 140,000 clones, around 90% of them seen just once; the ten biggest clones take up roughly 4%. This sample comprised peripheral blood, obtained 28 days after the second AZD1222 dose. Every receptor here comes from an adult who received the AZD1222 COVID-19 vaccine. CDR3s include the opening cysteine and the closing phenylalanine or tryptophan. The D gene is left open where the match is weak.

TGTGCCAGCAGTTACAGGACTAGCGGGAGAGCAAAGTTCTTC	CASSYRTSGRAKFF	TRBV6-2/TRBV6-3	TRBJ2-1	TRBD2
TGTGCCAGCAGCTTCCGGGACAGTGAGACAGATACGCAGTATTTT	CASSFRDSETDTQYF	TRBV7-9	TRBJ2-3	TRBD1
TGTGCCAGCAGCCTGGAGCTGAGCTCCTACAATGAGCAGTTCTTC	CASSLELSSYNEQFF	TRBV3-1/TRBV3-2	TRBJ2-1	NA
TGTGCCAGCAGCCACCCTAGCGGAGTTGGGGGAGATACGCAGTATTTT	CASSHPSGVGGDTQYF	TRBV4-2	TRBJ2-3	TRBD2
TGTGCCACCAGTGCAGGAGGGCTGTTTCTAGACCAAGGGCATGGCTACACCTTC	CATSAGGLFLDQGHGYTF	TRBV24-1	TRBJ1-2	NA
TGCAGCGTTGGTCGGGACCAGAACTATGGCTACACCTTC	CSVGRDQNYGYTF	TRBV29-1	TRBJ1-2	NA
TGTGCCAGCAGCTTTGGAGCGGCCATGAACACCGGGGAGCTGTTTTTT	CASSFGAAMNTGELFF	TRBV5-4	TRBJ2-2	NA
TGTGCCAGCAGTTTTGGAAAGAACACTGAAGCTTTCTTT	CASSFGKNTEAFF	TRBV27	TRBJ1-1	NA
TGTGCCAGCAGTGCGTACCCCAGGCGTGAGCAGTTCTTC	CASSAYPRREQFF	TRBV6-2/TRBV6-3	TRBJ2-1	NA
TGTGCCAGTAGTCGACAGTCCGCCCCCTACGAGCAGTACTTC	CASSRQSAPYEQYF	TRBV19	TRBJ2-7	NA
TGTGCCAGCAGCTTACGAGGGGGAGAAGCTTTCTTT	CASSLRGGEAFF	TRBV7-8	TRBJ1-1	NA
TGTGCCATCAGCCCTGGTACTCGAGGCTACACCTTC	CAISPGTRGYTF	TRBV10-3	TRBJ1-2	NA
TGCGCCAGCACTCAAGGGGGCTACACAGATACGCAGTATTTT	CASTQGGYTDTQYF	TRBV5-1	TRBJ2-3	TRBD1
TGCGCCAGCAGTGGAAGGGGTGGGAACACTGAAGCTTTCTTT	CASSGRGGNTEAFF	TRBV23-1	TRBJ1-1	NA
TGCGCCAGCAGCCAAGGGGCCGGACGCTCCTACGAGCAGTACTTC	CASSQGAGRSYEQYF	TRBV4-3	TRBJ2-7	NA
TGCAGCGTTGGTCTAGGGAACTATGGCTACACCTTC	CSVGLGNYGYTF	TRBV29-1	TRBJ1-2	NA
TGTGCCAGCAGCCTAAGGGGGGCTTACAATGAGCAGTTCTTC	CASSLRGAYNEQFF	TRBV11-3	TRBJ2-1	NA